The 16 T cell receptor beta chains presented below share a single source sample, sequenced in a study of cytomegalovirus exposure and HLA in healthy donors. Primers: 60 Vbeta forward and 13 Jbeta reverse. The data were produced by immunoSEQ multiplex PCR, yet TCRdb's version contains in-frame clones alone and is incomplete. Among under 200,000 clones, 60% to 85% were seen once, and the ten largest hold roughly 3%. The sequencing input was PBMCs. The receptors here all came from a woman aged 45-65 years in good health and CMV-seropositive.

This clone was seen once. The chain has TRBV10-3 and TRBJ2-3; TRBD1 matches 7 bases. Germline V gene lookup returns CDR1 ENHRY and CDR2 SYGVKD. The length of the CDR3 is 15 residues. J lost 2 bases, V lost 0 bases, and 2 bases had no gene match. The CDR3, as DNA: TGTGCCATCAGTGAGTCAACAGGGGACACAGATACGCAGTATTTT. Protein sequence: CAISESTGDTDTQYF.

The chain is built from TRBV11-2 and TRBJ1-2; TRBD1 aligns across 9 bases. The CDR3 is made up of 14 amino acids. Germline V CDR1 and CDR2: SGHAT, FQNNGV. The trim removed 3 bases at V and 2 bases at J, leaving 1 base unmatched. Here the CDR3 DNA reads TGTGCCAGCAGCTTGGGACAGGGAAACTATGGCTACACCTTC. Its translation is CASSLGQGNYGYTF. The entire variable domain, with the rest obtained from reference TRBV11-2 and TRBJ1-2, is as follows: EAGVAQSPRYKIIEKRQSVAFWCNPISGHATLYWYQQILGQGPKLLIQFQNNGVVDDSQLPKDRFSAERLKGVDSTLKIQPAKLEDSAVYLCASSLGQGNYGYTFGSGTRLTVV.

As to this clone: The same CDR3 is also encoded by other DNA sequences in this sample. V gene TRBV27 combines with J gene TRBJ2-5, with TRBD2 identical over 10 bases. V was pared by 4 bases and J by 0 bases, with 5 bases of the junction left unmatched. Germline V CDR1 and CDR2: MNHEY, SMNVEV (reference sequence). CDR3 size: 16 residues. CDR3 amino acids: CASSSTSGEYQETQYF. CDR3 sequence (DNA): TGTGCCAGCAGTTCAACTAGCGGGGAATACCAAGAGACCCAGTACTTC.

The CDR3 loop reads CASSFSGGAGDTQYF. The CDR3 DNA sequence: TGTGCCAGCAGTTTCAGCGGGGGGGCCGGGGATACGCAGTATTTT. V is TRBV6-5 and J is TRBJ2-3; 10 bases map to TRBD2. The germline V gene encodes CDR1 MNHEY and CDR2 SVGAGI. The CDR3 spans 15 residues. V lost 4 bases to trimming and J lost 6 bases; unmatched junction nucleotides: 7.

The rearrangement uses TRBV7-9 and TRBJ2-7; 12 nucleotides line up with TRBD1. CDR3 length: 13 amino acids. From germline, CDR1 is SEHNR and CDR2 FQNEAQ (reference sequence). The J segment lost 6 bases and the V segment lost 10 bases, leaving 7 bases of the junction unmatched. The CDR3 is CAIVGQGAREQYF. The CDR3 region has the DNA TGTGCCATCGTGGGACAGGGGGCCCGCGAGCAGTACTTC.

This rearrangement joins TRBV5-1 to TRBJ1-2; D gene unclear. Trimming removed 5 bases at V and 4 bases at J, with 12 bases between. Germline V lookup: CDR1 SGHRS, CDR2 YFSETQ. The CDR3 totals 13 residues. The CDR3 protein is CASSAYNSYGYTF. The CDR3 coding sequence is TGCGCCAGCAGTGCTTATAACAGCTATGGCTACACCTTC.

The chain links TRBV9 to TRBJ1-3, with 10 positions matching TRBD1. Unmatched junction bases numbered 3, after V lost 4 bases and J lost 2 bases. Germline assignment: CDR1 SGDLS and CDR2 YYNGEE. CDR3 length: 15 residues. The CDR3: CASSLDRGPGNTIYF. The CDR3, as DNA: TGTGCCAGCAGCCTAGACAGGGGGCCTGGAAACACCATATATTTT.

The chain employs TRBV5-1 and TRBJ1-1, with TRBD1 matching 7 bases. The CDR3 covers 15 residues. The germline V gene encodes CDR1 SGHRS and CDR2 YFSETQ. Germline trimming cut 4 bases from V and 1 base from J; bases unmatched to any gene: 7. In DNA, the CDR3 is TGCGCCAGCAGCCTAGACAGGGTGCAGAACACTGAAGCTTTCTTT. It yields the protein CASSLDRVQNTEAFF.

Here the CDR3 reads CASSQTGDSYNEQFF. CDR3 nucleotides: TGTGCCAGCAGCCAGACAGGCGACTCCTACAATGAGCAGTTCTTC. The chain joins TRBV11-2 to TRBJ2-1; weak D call: TRBD1 (6 bases). Trimming took 5 bases from V and 0 from J, leaving 11 bases between them. Germline V gene data show CDR1 as SGHAT and CDR2 as FQNNGV. This CDR3 is built from 15 residues. The full variable domain, completed using reference TRBV11-2 and TRBJ2-1, is EAGVAQSPRYKIIEKRQSVAFWCNPISGHATLYWYQQILGQGPKLLIQFQNNGVVDDSQLPKDRFSAERLKGVDSTLKIQPAKLEDSAVYLCASSQTGDSYNEQFFGPGTRLTVL.

The chain carries TRBV6-5 and TRBJ1-4; TRBD1 matches 10 bases. Germline CDR1 is MNHEY and CDR2 is SVGAGI. Trimming took 6 bases from V and 1 from J; bases not matched to a gene: 2. The CDR3 consists of 15 residues. The CDR3 nucleotides read TGTGCCAGCAGGAGGGACAGGGGAACTAATGAAAAACTGTTTTTT. The encoded protein is CASRRDRGTNEKLFF.

This clone was recorded a few times. The V call is TRBV2, the J call TRBJ2-5; D not certain. V lost 11 bases and J lost 1, with 8 bases in between. The germline V gene encodes CDR1 SNHLY and CDR2 FYNNEI. The length of the CDR3 is 11 residues. The CDR3 region is CAVELQETQYF. The DNA of the CDR3 is TGTGCCGTGGAGCTCCAAGAGACCCAGTACTTC.

The genes are TRBV9 and TRBJ1-2; possible D gene TRBD1, 6 bases. Trimming removed 0 bases at V and 2 bases at J, with 8 bases between. This CDR3 is built from 14 residues. The germline V gene encodes CDR1 SGDLS and CDR2 YYNGEE. DNA of the CDR3: TGTGCCAGCAGCGTAGAAAGGGGGAACTATGGCTACACCTTC. This translates into CASSVERGNYGYTF.

The genes are TRBV5-4 and TRBJ2-5, with D possibly matching TRBD2 (5 bases). The length of the CDR3 is 15 residues. V was shortened by 0 bases and J by 5 bases, with 14 bases between the two germline ends. CDR1 and CDR2 from the germline V gene are SGHNT and YYREEE (reference sequence). The CDR3 nucleotides are TGTGCCAGCAGCTTGGGGAGGCAGGCTGCCGAGACCCAGTACTTC. Translation gives CASSLGRQAAETQYF.

CDR3 DNA: TGTGCCAGCACTCTGGGGGGTTACTCACCCCTCCACTTT. Amino acid sequence: CASTLGGYSPLHF. The J gene is TRBJ1-6, the V gene TRBV27, with D perhaps matching TRBD1 (5 bases). The CDR3 runs to 13 residues. Trimming stripped 7 bases from V and 10 bases from J, with 14 bases between. Per germline, CDR1 MNHEY and CDR2 SMNVEV (reference sequence).

The rearrangement joins TRBV19 to TRBJ1-2, with 7 bases identical to TRBD1. This CDR3 comprises 12 residues. Germline CDR1 reads LNHDA; CDR2 reads SQIVND (reference sequence). Losses at the gene ends were 6 bases for V and 4 bases for J; bases not matched to a gene: 2. The CDR3 spells CASRGQAYGYTF. CDR3 DNA: TGTGCCAGTAGAGGACAGGCCTATGGCTACACCTTC.

As DNA, the CDR3 is TGTGCCAGCCGGGTGGGACAGGGAAAATGGACTGAAGCTTTCTTT. It encodes CASRVGQGKWTEAFF. This chain uses TRBV2 with TRBJ1-1; 9 positions agree with TRBD1. Trimming cost V 8 bases and J 5 bases; bases outside gene matches: 12. The CDR3 loop spans 15 amino acids. CDR1 is SNHLY, CDR2 FYNNEI, per germline.